Below, 28 T cell receptor beta chains from the same sample are listed, as sequenced in a study of shared clonotypes between healthy human individuals. Libraries were prepared by immunoSEQ multiplex PCR; TCRdb keeps only in-frame clonotypes and omits some of them. Found here are about 750,000 clones, almost 95% of them singletons; the top ten hold 24%. It was CD45RO-negative cells, positively selected for CCR7, that made up naive CD8 cells, with terminally differentiated effector memory CD45RA+ cells excluded. Sequencing was done on a sample of naive CD8+ T cells sorted from blood. Every receptor here comes from a man aged 25-45 years in good health.

This chain joins TRBV28 and TRBJ2-7; TRBD2 might be the D (5 bases). Trimming stripped 3 bases from V and 3 bases from J, with 9 bases between. This CDR3 contains 13 residues. Germline V gene data show CDR1 as MDHEN and CDR2 as SYDVKM. The CDR3 is CASSFLRDYEQYF. The CDR3 DNA is TGTGCCAGCAGTTTCCTACGGGACTACGAGCAGTACTTC.

The V and J genes are TRBV15 and TRBJ1-2; D call uncertain. The germline gives CDR1 LNHNV, CDR2 YYDKDF (reference sequence). The V gene lost 0 bases and the J gene lost 5 bases, with 13 bases spanning the gap. The CDR3 is made up of 15 amino acids. CDR3 DNA: TGTGCCACCAGCAGAGATTTTACGACTGCTTATGGCTACACCTTC. This sequence encodes CATSRDFTTAYGYTF.

The J gene is TRBJ1-3, the V gene TRBV14; 8 bases are a match to TRBD1. Germline V gene data show CDR1 as SGHDN and CDR2 as FVKESK. Trimming at V came to 4 bases and at J to 4 bases, leaving 3 bases not matched to a gene. The CDR3 runs 14 residues. The CDR3 reads CASSPTGEGNTIYF. For the CDR3, the DNA is TGTGCCAGCAGCCCGACAGGGGAAGGAAACACCATATATTTT.

The chain recombines TRBV9 with TRBJ2-1, with TRBD2 as a possible D gene (6 bases). V lost 3 bases and J lost 5, with 15 bases in between. Germline assignment: CDR1 SGDLS and CDR2 YYNGEE. The CDR3 covers 15 residues. As DNA, the CDR3 is TGTGCCAGCAGCGGAGAAGGGTCTAGCGACAATGAGCAGTTCTTC. As protein: CASSGEGSSDNEQFF.

The chain joins TRBV5-4 to TRBJ2-1; 8 bases agree with TRBD1. Germline V CDR1 and CDR2: SGHNT, YYREEE (reference sequence). Unmatched junction bases numbered 3, after V lost 4 bases and J lost 0 bases. The CDR3 length is 15 residues. The CDR3 region is CASSDRGSSYNEQFF. The CDR3 DNA reads TGTGCCAGCAGCGACAGGGGTAGCTCCTACAATGAGCAGTTCTTC.

This clone was recorded once. The chain is built from TRBV2 and TRBJ2-2, with 15 bases identical to TRBD2. This CDR3 has 21 residues. Germline CDR1 reads SNHLY; CDR2 reads FYNNEI. Trimming took 8 bases from V and 2 from J; bases not matched to a gene: 18. CDR3 residues: CASVDITAGLAGGRNTGELFF. The CDR3 coding sequence is TGTGCCAGCGTAGATATAACCGCGGGACTAGCGGGAGGAAGAAACACCGGGGAGCTGTTTTTT.

The CDR3 region is CASSVRDGQNEAFF. The DNA of the CDR3 is TGTGCCAGCAGTGTTAGGGACGGACAGAATGAAGCTTTCTTT. The chain combines TRBV28 with TRBJ1-1; D perhaps matches TRBD1 (6 bases). The CDR3 is 14 amino acids. Trimming removed 5 bases at V and 7 bases at J, with 17 bases between. Germline CDR1 and CDR2: MDHEN and SYDVKM. The full variable domain, its missing parts supplied by reference TRBV28 and TRBJ1-1, is DVKVTQSSRYLVKRTGEKVFLECVQDMDHENMFWYRQDPGLGLRLIYFSYDVKMKEKGDIPEGYSVSREKKERFSLILESASTNQTSMYLCASSVRDGQNEAFFGQGTRLTVV.

V gene TRBV7-9 combines with J gene TRBJ2-1, with 13 nucleotides matching TRBD2. V was pared by 5 bases and J by 9 bases, with 10 bases of the junction left unmatched. The CDR3 is 16 residues long. Germline loops: CDR1 SEHNR, CDR2 FQNEAQ (reference sequence). CDR3 loop: CASSNRLAGGRGEQFF. The CDR3 DNA sequence: TGTGCCAGCAGCAACCGACTAGCGGGAGGCCGAGGTGAGCAGTTCTTC.

The chain joins TRBV10-2 to TRBJ2-1; D gene unclear. Germline V gives CDR1 WSHSY, CDR2 SAAADI. CDR3 length: 14 residues. V lost 2 bases and J lost 3, with 8 bases in between. CDR3 nucleotide sequence: TGCGCCAGCAGTGAGGGCCTTTTCTACAATGAGCAGTTCTTC. The encoded protein is CASSEGLFYNEQFF.

DNA of the CDR3: TGCGCTCAGGAGCGGGGTCGCACAGATACGCAGTATTTT. Protein: CAQERGRTDTQYF. The rearrangement links TRBV23-1 to TRBJ2-3; 7 positions agree with TRBD2. TRBV23-1 is an ORF for which the function is uncertain. The CDR3 has 13 residues.

The V gene is TRBV5-4, the J gene TRBJ2-3; no definite D call. Germline V gives CDR1 SGHNT, CDR2 YYREEE (reference sequence). Trimming shortened V by 5 bases and J by 6 bases, and 22 bases separated the two germline ends. CDR3 size: 16 residues. CDR3 residues: CASSSYDLYTRDTQYF. The DNA for the CDR3 is TGTGCCAGCAGTTCATACGACCTCTATACGCGGGATACGCAGTATTTT.

In this sample, this clone turned up once. Within the sample, other DNA sequences also encode this same CDR3. This rearrangement joins TRBV5-6 to TRBJ2-7, with D possibly called TRBD1 or TRBD2 (7 bases each). Deletions cut 4 bases from V and 3 bases from J, with 11 bases between. This CDR3 is 13 amino acids long. Germline CDR1 is SGHDT and CDR2 is YYEEEE. Written as DNA, the CDR3 is TGTGCCAGCAGCAGCGGGACAGACTACGAGCAGTACTTC. Its translation: CASSSGTDYEQYF.

Concerning this clone: The same CDR3 is also encoded by other DNA sequences in this sample. V gene TRBV13 combines with J gene TRBJ2-1; possibly TRBD2 for D (6 bases). V was trimmed by 0 bases and J by 4 bases, leaving 13 bases between them. The CDR3 loop spans 16 amino acids. The germline CDR1 and CDR2 sequences are PRHDT and FYEKMQ (reference sequence). The CDR3 nucleotides read TGTGCCAGCAGCTTAGGCTTAGGGCGGGGTTACAATGAGCAGTTCTTC. Amino acids: CASSLGLGRGYNEQFF.

This clone was seen just once. V is TRBV10-1 and J is TRBJ2-2; D tentatively fits TRBD1 or TRBD2 (5 bases each). With 7 bases removed from V and 4 bases from J, the gap between germline ends came to 13 bases. CDR1 WNHNN and CDR2 SYGVQD come from the germline V gene (reference sequence). The CDR3 is 14 amino acids. The CDR3 nucleotides are TGCGCCAGCAACGACGGTGGGGGCACCGGGGAGCTGTTTTTT. Translation: CASNDGGGTGELFF.

V is TRBV29-1 and J is TRBJ2-1; weak D call: TRBD1 (7 bases). Germline V gene data show CDR1 as SQVTM and CDR2 as ANQGSEA. V lost 0 bases and J lost 0, with 12 bases in between. The CDR3 spans 16 residues. The CDR3 here is CSVEDEEGASYNEQFF. CDR3 sequence (DNA): TGCAGCGTTGAAGATGAGGAGGGGGCCTCCTACAATGAGCAGTTCTTC.

At least ten counts were recorded for this clone. V gene TRBV7-9 combines with J gene TRBJ2-7, with 9 positions matching TRBD2. J was trimmed by 6 bases and V by 1 base; bases with no gene match: 4. The CDR3 is 14 amino acids. Germline V lookup: CDR1 SEHNR, CDR2 FQNEAQ (reference sequence). The CDR3 bases are TGTGCCAGCAGCTTAGACCTAGCGGGATTCGAGCAGTACTTC. Translated: CASSLDLAGFEQYF.

V gene TRBV4-2 combines with J gene TRBJ2-1; D unresolved. Germline CDR1 is LGHNA and CDR2 is YNFKEQ. Trimming removed 0 bases at V and 10 bases at J, with 16 bases between. The CDR3 extends over 15 amino acids. DNA of the CDR3: TGTGCCAGCAGCCAAGAAACTGTAGGAGCGCTAGAGCAGTTCTTC. It codes for CASSQETVGALEQFF.

V and J are TRBV5-1 and TRBJ2-5; D unresolved. Germline CDR1 reads SGHRS; CDR2 reads YFSETQ. CDR3 length: 14 amino acids. Trimming pared 2 bases from V and 1 base from J, leaving 9 bases between. The DNA of the CDR3 is TGCGCCAGCAGCTTCTTAGGTCTCCAAGAGACCCAGTACTTC. It is translated as CASSFLGLQETQYF.

This clone was picked up a small number of times. The J gene is TRBJ2-7, the V gene TRBV9; 9 nucleotides match TRBD2. The ends lost 3 bases at V and 4 bases at J; junction bases unmatched: 8. The CDR3 runs to 15 residues. Germline CDR1 reads SGDLS; CDR2 reads YYNGEE. The CDR3: CASSETSGGNYEQYF. The DNA for the CDR3 is TGTGCCAGCAGCGAGACTAGCGGAGGAAATTACGAGCAGTACTTC. The full variable domain, with the rest looked up from reference TRBV9 and TRBJ2-7, is DSGVTQTPKHLITATGQRVTLRCSPRSGDLSVYWYQQSLDQGLQFLIQYYNGEERAKGNILERFSAQQFPDLHSELNLSSLELGDSALYFCASSETSGGNYEQYFGPGTRLTVT.

The genes are TRBV7-9 and TRBJ1-1, with D maybe TRBD1 (5 bases). The CDR3 covers 13 residues. Trimming left V 5 bases short and J 2 bases short, with 9 bases between. Looked up from germline, CDR1 is SEHNR and CDR2 is FQNEAQ (reference sequence). CDR3 sequence (DNA): TGTGCCAGCAGCGAGAGGGGAAACACTGAAGCTTTCTTT. It codes for CASSERGNTEAFF.

The rearrangement joins TRBV28 to TRBJ2-5, with D perhaps matching TRBD1 (6 bases). The ends were cut back, 6 bases at V and 7 bases at J, with 21 bases in the middle. Germline V gene lookup returns CDR1 MDHEN and CDR2 SYDVKM. The CDR3 has 15 residues. CDR3 sequence: CASRRGTPVITTQYF. CDR3 nucleotides: TGTGCCAGCAGAAGGGGGACACCCGTTATTACGACCCAGTACTTC.

The genes are TRBV12-5 and TRBJ2-2; a weak D match, TRBD2 (5 bases). Germline V gene lookup returns CDR1 LGHNT and CDR2 FRNRAP. The V end was cut by 7 bases, the J end by 7 bases, with 16 bases between. This CDR3 spans 14 amino acids. The CDR3 nucleotides are TGTGCTAGTGACGAGGGTTCGGGAAACGGGGAGCTGTTTTTT. This sequence encodes CASDEGSGNGELFF.

This chain connects TRBV14 to TRBJ1-1; D uncertain. Germline V CDR1 and CDR2: SGHDN, FVKESK. The CDR3 sequence is 19 residues long. Trimming left V 1 base short and J 9 bases short, with 30 bases between. This CDR3 reads CASSQVHAPTGVTPRQAFF. Written as DNA, the CDR3 is TGTGCCAGCAGCCAAGTCCATGCCCCTACTGGGGTAACACCCCGTCAAGCTTTCTTT.

To note about this clone: Other DNA sequences from this sample encode an identical CDR3 as well. The rearrangement links TRBV27 to TRBJ2-7; D may be TRBD1 or TRBD2 (5 bases each). This CDR3 comprises 13 residues. Germline V lookup: CDR1 MNHEY, CDR2 SMNVEV (reference sequence). The V gene lost 3 bases and the J gene lost 2 bases, with 8 bases spanning the gap. The CDR3 nucleotides are TGTGCCAGCAGTTTCGGGGCCACCTACGAGCAGTACTTC. Translating it yields CASSFGATYEQYF.

This rearrangement joins TRBV7-9 to TRBJ1-5; tentatively, D is TRBD1 (5 bases). V dropped 0 bases and J dropped 4 bases, with 10 bases sitting between them. The germline V gene encodes CDR1 SEHNR and CDR2 FQNEAQ (reference sequence). The CDR3 length is 15 residues. CDR3 coding DNA: TGTGCCAGCAGCTTAGCGGGACGTAGAAATCAGCCCCAGCATTTT. Translating gives CASSLAGRRNQPQHF.

The gene calls are TRBV7-9 and TRBJ1-4; the match to TRBD1 covers 8 bases. The germline gives CDR1 SEHNR, CDR2 FQNEAQ (reference sequence). With 3 bases clipped from V and 0 bases from J, the junction kept 3 bases outside the gene matches. There are 16 residues in the CDR3. In nucleotides, the CDR3 is TGTGCCAGCAGCTTTCCAGGGGGCACAACTAATGAAAAACTGTTTTTT. Its protein is CASSFPGGTTNEKLFF.

The chain carries TRBV7-2 and TRBJ2-7; 7 bases agree with TRBD2. CDR3 length: 15 residues. Germline assignment: CDR1 SGHTA and CDR2 FQGNSA. After removal of 1 base from V and 2 bases from J, the junction contained 5 bases not matched to a gene. CDR3 region: CASSLVAGETYEQYF. Written as DNA, the CDR3 is TGTGCCAGCAGCTTAGTTGCGGGAGAGACCTACGAGCAGTACTTC.

This chain connects TRBV7-9 to TRBJ1-1; no definite D call. The V end was cut by 5 bases, the J end by 4 bases, with 8 bases between. CDR1 and CDR2 (germline): SEHNR, FQNEAQ (reference sequence). The CDR3 has 12 residues. CDR3 residues: CASSRPPTEAFF. The CDR3 bases are TGTGCCAGCAGCCGTCCCCCCACTGAAGCTTTCTTT. The full variable domain, in which reference TRBV7-9 and TRBJ1-1 provide the parts outside the CDR3, is DTGVSQNPRHKITKRGQNVTFRCDPISEHNRLYWYRQTLGQGPEFLTYFQNEAQLEKSRLLSDRFSAERPKGSFSTLEIQRTEQGDSAMYLCASSRPPTEAFFGQGTRLTVV.